The present entry profiles one T cell receptor (beta chain) with its context. Its antigen remains unknown. Within the sample, other DNA sequences also encode this same CDR3. Sequencing used immunoSEQ multiplex PCR; TCRdb keeps in-frame clones, though not all of them. The sample comprises some 110,000 clones, 85% to 95% of which are singletons, and around 5% rests with the top ten. This sample was included in a study of T cell responses to AZD1222 COVID-19 vaccine. Trimming shortened V by 1 base and J by 4 bases, and 4 bases separated the two germline ends. Germline assignment: CDR1 SGHDT and CDR2 YYEEEE. This CDR3 spans 12 amino acids. Whole-study results and caveats: It should be noted that donors were predominantly white British and more often female, and clonal diversity was possibly underestimated.

This sequence originates from an adult in good health. The rearrangement uses TRBV5-6 and TRBJ2-3, with no clear D. The sample consisted of peripheral blood, taken on day 0 of AZD1222 vaccination. The CDR3 nucleotides are TGTGCCAGCAGCTTGAATCCAGATACGCAGTATTTT. Translating it yields CASSLNPDTQYF.